In its sample, the clone carrying this T cell receptor (beta chain) was seen a few times. The CDR3 contains 13 residues. Germline V CDR1 and CDR2: MGHDK, SYGVNS. Unmatched junction bases numbered 7, after V lost 6 bases and J lost 6 bases. This entry comes from a study of blood T cell repertoires in COVID-19. Overall study context: The United States, Italy and Spain supplied acute and convalescent COVID-19 samples. The analysed material was cDNA or gDNA that came from T cells, B-cell-depleted T cells, or PBMCs.

In the authors' workflow: Estimated nucleated cell counts came from reference gene primer amplification. Method: immunoSEQ multiplex PCR; TCRdb's copy keeps in-frame clones and lacks some. The DNA gave D and trimming, while V, J and clone size come from that table. There are approximately 34,000 clones in the sample; around 86% occur only once, and about 14% lies in the top ten. Sample: peripheral blood. V gene TRBV25-1 combines with J gene TRBJ1-2; 7 nucleotides match TRBD1. The clonotype comes from a man aged 55 to 70 with active COVID-19. The CDR3 DNA sequence: TGTGCCAGCAGGCGACAGGGAGGAGATGGCTACACCTTC. Protein: CASRRQGGDGYTF.